One and the same sample provided the 14 T cell receptor beta chains below, sequenced in a study of T cell responses to AZD1222 COVID-19 vaccine (dated by TCRdb to the early 2020s). The sample's time point label, decoded: about 28 days (+/-7) after the second vaccine dose. The library was built by means of the immunoSEQ multiplex PCR assay. TCRdb retrieved this table from immuneACCESS and kept in-frame rearrangements only. Not all clones are present; in checked studies, unresolved V genes account for under half, and no reason is known for the remainder. For this sample the table gives tens of thousands of clones, of which over 75% were detected only once. The ten largest clones capture roughly 3.1% of the sample. The sample consisted of peripheral blood, taken 28 days after the second AZD1222 dose. These receptors were obtained from an adult who received the AZD1222 COVID-19 vaccine.

The DNA for the CDR3 is TGTGCCAGCAGTCAAGACAGGGTAGTCGCTAATGAAAAACTGTTTTTT. Its translation: CASSQDRVVANEKLFF. The chain links TRBV27 to TRBJ1-4; 7 bases match TRBD1. CDR1 is MNHEY and CDR2 is SMNVEV in the germline V gene (reference sequence). CDR3 size: 16 residues. With 5 bases clipped from V and 3 bases from J, the junction kept 9 bases outside the gene matches. The entire variable domain, with the rest obtained from reference TRBV27 and TRBJ1-4, is as follows: EAQVTQNPRYLITVTGKKLTVTCSQNMNHEYMSWYRQDPGLGLRQIYYSMNVEVTDKGDVPEGYKVSRKEKRNFPLILESPSPNQTSLYFCASSQDRVVANEKLFFGSGTQLSVL.

J is TRBJ2-1 and V is TRBV29-1; TRBD2 agrees at 10 bases. CDR1 is SQVTM and CDR2 is ANQGSEA in the germline V gene. This CDR3 has 17 residues. Trimming took 4 bases from V and 0 from J; bases not matched to a gene: 9. CDR3 DNA: TGCAGCGTTGTAGGACTAGCGGCCCCTTTCTCCTACAATGAGCAGTTCTTC. Translation gives CSVVGLAAPFSYNEQFF.

In its sample, this clone was seen a few times. The genes are TRBV27 and TRBJ1-1; TRBD1 agrees at 9 bases. The ends lost 5 bases at V and 4 bases at J; junction bases unmatched: 8. From germline, CDR1 is MNHEY and CDR2 SMNVEV (reference sequence). The CDR3 runs to 15 residues. DNA of the CDR3: TGTGCCAGCAGTCAGGGACAGGGCTGGAGCACTGAAGCTTTCTTT. This translates into CASSQGQGWSTEAFF.

A few counts support this clone. V usage is TRBV4-3 and J usage is TRBJ1-5; tentatively, D is TRBD1 (6 bases). The CDR3 is 15 amino acids. Germline V CDR1 and CDR2: LGHNA, YSLEER. The ends were cut back, 1 base at V and 4 bases at J, with 11 bases in the middle. The CDR3 loop is CASSQGTAPNQPQHF. CDR3 DNA: TGCGCCAGCAGCCAAGGGACAGCTCCTAATCAGCCCCAGCATTTT.

The gene calls are TRBV14 and TRBJ2-5; D may be TRBD1 (6 bases). The CDR3 contains 16 residues. Germline CDR1 and CDR2: SGHDN and FVKESK. The V and J ends lost 3 bases and 1 base respectively, with 15 bases between them. The DNA of the CDR3 is TGTGCCAGCAGCCAGTTTCGGGTAGGGGGCCAAGAGACCCAGTACTTC. Residues: CASSQFRVGGQETQYF.

The chain is built from TRBV30 and TRBJ1-5, with 7 nucleotides matching TRBD1. This CDR3 is built from 14 residues. J lost 3 bases, V lost 4 bases, and 6 bases had no gene match. From germline, CDR1 is GTSNPN and CDR2 SVGIG (reference sequence). CDR3 loop: CAWNEGGPNQPQHF. The CDR3 DNA sequence: TGTGCCTGGAATGAAGGGGGCCCCAATCAGCCCCAGCATTTT.

The chain uses TRBV5-1 and TRBJ2-7; TRBD2 aligns across 10 bases. CDR1 is SGHRS, CDR2 YFSETQ, per germline. V was clipped by 2 bases and J by 2 bases; unmatched bases: 1. This CDR3 comprises 14 residues. The CDR3 reads CASSLTSGTYEQYF. The CDR3 DNA reads TGCGCCAGCAGCTTAACTAGCGGGACCTACGAGCAGTACTTC.

The chain carries TRBV9 and TRBJ2-3; 9 bases map to TRBD2. This CDR3 comprises 18 residues. The ends lost 4 bases at V and 2 bases at J; junction bases unmatched: 14. Germline assignment: CDR1 SGDLS and CDR2 YYNGEE. In nucleotides, the CDR3 is TGTGCCAGCAGCTCACCGCCGCGGGCTAGCGGGGCCACAGATACGCAGTATTTT. Protein product: CASSSPPRASGATDTQYF.

This clone appeared a single time. This sequence joins TRBV7-2 and TRBJ2-5; no clear D. Germline V gives CDR1 SGHTA, CDR2 FQGNSA. The length of the CDR3 is 10 residues. Deletions cut 5 bases from V and 2 bases from J, with 0 bases between. The CDR3 nucleotides are TGTGCCAGCAGCCAAGAGACCCAGTACTTC. It codes for CASSQETQYF.

The chain couples TRBV28 to TRBJ1-5; 7 bases map to TRBD1. The V and J ends lost 5 bases and 0 bases, in that order; junction bases with no gene match: 4. This CDR3 is 15 amino acids long. Germline V gene sequence: CDR1 MDHEN, CDR2 SYDVKM. The CDR3 DNA follows: TGTGCCAGCAGTCTCGGGACAGATAGCAATCAGCCCCAGCATTTT. Its protein product is CASSLGTDSNQPQHF.

V is TRBV19 and J is TRBJ1-4; 10 bases agree with TRBD1. With V trimmed by 6 bases and J by 6 bases, 4 bases remained unmatched. In germline, CDR1 is LNHDA, CDR2 SQIVND (reference sequence). There are 14 residues in the CDR3. CDR3 nucleotides: TGTGCCAGTAGCCCGGACAGGGGGGATGAAAAACTGTTTTTT. Amino acids: CASSPDRGDEKLFF.

The chain recombines TRBV24-1 with TRBJ1-5; the match to TRBD1 covers 9 bases. Germline V lookup: CDR1 KGHDR, CDR2 SFDVKD. V shed 4 bases and J 1 base; nucleotides not matched to a gene: 13. The CDR3 length is 19 residues. In DNA, the CDR3 is TGTGCCACCAGTGACTCTTCTCTACAGGGGGCAATCAGCAATCAGCCCCAGCATTTT. Its translation: CATSDSSLQGAISNQPQHF.

This chain uses TRBV19 with TRBJ1-5; TRBD1 might be the D (6 bases). The CDR3 is 15 residues long. The V end lost 5 bases, the J end lost 4 bases, and 15 bases lay between the germline ends. From germline, CDR1 is LNHDA and CDR2 SQIVND (reference sequence). CDR3 sequence reads: CASSSEQGYNQPQHF. The CDR3, as DNA: TGTGCCAGTAGTTCAGAACAGGGTTATAATCAGCCCCAGCATTTT.

The chain has TRBV29-1 and TRBJ1-2, with 8 positions matching TRBD1. CDR3 size: 14 residues. The trim removed 6 bases at V and 5 bases at J, leaving 11 bases unmatched. The germline gives CDR1 SQVTM, CDR2 ANQGSEA. For the CDR3, the DNA is TGCAGCGTAACTAAGGACAGGGTAGGATATGGCTACACCTTC. It encodes CSVTKDRVGYGYTF.